This T cell receptor (beta chain) was found in a study of regulatory dendritic cells for organ transplantation. Sequencing used immunoSEQ multiplex PCR; TCRdb keeps in-frame clones, though not all of them. This table has more than 10,000 clones, 62% appearing once. Details on this clone: Its antigen is currently unknown.

Trimming cost V 6 bases and J 4 bases, with 18 bases left between them. The V gene's germline CDR1 is SEHNR and CDR2 FQNEAQ (reference sequence). The CDR3 sequence is 16 residues long. CFSE-labeled sorted T cells met regulatory or mature dendritic cells for over 4 days. The chain is built from TRBV7-9 and TRBJ2-2, with D perhaps TRBD2 (6 bases). The sequence was obtained from a human donor in good health. The sequencing input was naive CD8+ T cells from blood cultured with dendritic cells. As for subset: CD45RA+ naive T cells. This CDR3 reads CASSSAPGLLTGELFF. The CDR3 nucleotides read TGTGCCAGCAGTTCCGCCCCGGGACTCCTCACCGGGGAGCTGTTTTTT.